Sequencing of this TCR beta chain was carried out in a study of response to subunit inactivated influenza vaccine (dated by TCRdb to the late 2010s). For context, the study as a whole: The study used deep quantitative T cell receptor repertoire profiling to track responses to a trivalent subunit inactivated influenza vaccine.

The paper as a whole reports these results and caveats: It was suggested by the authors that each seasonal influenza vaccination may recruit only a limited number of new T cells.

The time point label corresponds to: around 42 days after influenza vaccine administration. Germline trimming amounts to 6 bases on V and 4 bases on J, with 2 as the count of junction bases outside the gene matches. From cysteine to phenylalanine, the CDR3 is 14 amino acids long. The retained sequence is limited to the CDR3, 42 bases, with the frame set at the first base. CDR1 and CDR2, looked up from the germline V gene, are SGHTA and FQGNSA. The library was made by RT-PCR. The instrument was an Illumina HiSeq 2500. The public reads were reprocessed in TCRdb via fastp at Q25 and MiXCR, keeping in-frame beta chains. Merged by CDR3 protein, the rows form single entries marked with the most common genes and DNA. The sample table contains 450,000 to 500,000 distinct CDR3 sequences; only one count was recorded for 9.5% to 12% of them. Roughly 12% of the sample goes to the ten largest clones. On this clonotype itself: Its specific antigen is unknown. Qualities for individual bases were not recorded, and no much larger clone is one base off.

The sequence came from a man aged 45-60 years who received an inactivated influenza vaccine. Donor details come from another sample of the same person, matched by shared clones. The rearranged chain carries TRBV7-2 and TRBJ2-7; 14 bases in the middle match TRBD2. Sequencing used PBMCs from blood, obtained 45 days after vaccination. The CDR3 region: CASRGTSGRYEQYF. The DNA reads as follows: TGTGCCAGCAGAGGGACTAGCGGGAGATACGAGCAGTACTTC.